The present entry profiles one T cell receptor beta chain with its context. V was trimmed by 0 bases and J by 2 bases, leaving 7 bases between them. Germline assignment: CDR1 LGHNA and CDR2 YNFKEQ. The CDR3 is 15 amino acids. Original data processing: Amplification of reference gene primers provided the estimated nucleated cell counts. Libraries were prepared by immunoSEQ multiplex PCR; TCRdb keeps only in-frame clonotypes and omits some of them. The DNA was the basis for D and trimming; V, J and clone size are from that table. Counted here are tens of thousands of clones, about 90% occurring once; the ten biggest clones make up about 3.9%. The sample belongs to a study of blood T cell repertoires in COVID-19. About the study: Samples representing acute and convalescent COVID-19 were sourced from the United States, Italy and Spain.

The source is a human donor in a cohort sampled during active COVID-19. This chain connects TRBV4-2 to TRBJ2-2; unclear D gene. The sequenced sample was peripheral blood. In DNA, the CDR3 is TGTGCCAGCAGCCAAGAGGTCCTAAACACCGGGGAGCTGTTTTTT. Its translation: CASSQEVLNTGELFF.